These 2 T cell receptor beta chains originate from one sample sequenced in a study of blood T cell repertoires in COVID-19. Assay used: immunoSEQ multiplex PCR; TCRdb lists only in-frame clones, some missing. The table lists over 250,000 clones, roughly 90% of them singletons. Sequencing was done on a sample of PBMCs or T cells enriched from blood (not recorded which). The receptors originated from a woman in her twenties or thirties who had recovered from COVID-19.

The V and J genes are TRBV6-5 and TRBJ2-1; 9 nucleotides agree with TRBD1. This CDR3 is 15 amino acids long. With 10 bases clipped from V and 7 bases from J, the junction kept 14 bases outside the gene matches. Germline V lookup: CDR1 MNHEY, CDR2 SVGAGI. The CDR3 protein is CATNGDRVKMNEQFF. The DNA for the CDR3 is TGTGCCACCAATGGGGACAGGGTGAAAATGAATGAGCAGTTCTTC.

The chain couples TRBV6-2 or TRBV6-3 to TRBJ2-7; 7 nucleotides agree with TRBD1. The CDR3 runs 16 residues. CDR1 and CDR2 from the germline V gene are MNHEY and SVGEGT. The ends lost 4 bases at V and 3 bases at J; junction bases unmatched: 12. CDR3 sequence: CASSLADWGQNYEQYF. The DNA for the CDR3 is TGTGCCAGCAGTTTAGCTGATTGGGGACAGAACTACGAGCAGTACTTC.